This T cell receptor beta chain was obtained from a study of cytomegalovirus exposure and HLA in healthy donors. Note on this clone: The antigen remains undetermined.

The PCR had 60 Vbeta and 13 Jbeta primers. As processed by the authors: The count from a later analysis was tens of millions of unique TCR beta chains, 9 million to 12 million of them shared. The protocol was immunoSEQ multiplex PCR, while the TCRdb copy is restricted to in-frame clones and leaves out a portion. V and J calls plus clone size are reproduced from that table; the DNA served to infer D and trimming. The repertoire holds 130,000 or so clones, with over 75% as singletons. Study-wide points: The classifier reportedly diagnosed cytomegalovirus status with high specificity and sensitivity. TCR beta chains numbering under 200 were designated cytomegalovirus-associated.

Sequencing was carried out using PBMCs. This clonotype originated in a young man in good health and CMV-seronegative.

The CDR3: CASSPTGENTEAFF. The CDR3 coding sequence is TGTGCCAGCAGCCCGACAGGGGAAAACACTGAAGCTTTCTTT. The rearrangement uses TRBV9 and TRBJ1-1, with 8 bases matching TRBD1. This CDR3 has 14 amino acids. V gave up 4 bases and J gave up 2 bases; unmatched junction bases: 4. Per germline, CDR1 SGDLS and CDR2 YYNGEE.